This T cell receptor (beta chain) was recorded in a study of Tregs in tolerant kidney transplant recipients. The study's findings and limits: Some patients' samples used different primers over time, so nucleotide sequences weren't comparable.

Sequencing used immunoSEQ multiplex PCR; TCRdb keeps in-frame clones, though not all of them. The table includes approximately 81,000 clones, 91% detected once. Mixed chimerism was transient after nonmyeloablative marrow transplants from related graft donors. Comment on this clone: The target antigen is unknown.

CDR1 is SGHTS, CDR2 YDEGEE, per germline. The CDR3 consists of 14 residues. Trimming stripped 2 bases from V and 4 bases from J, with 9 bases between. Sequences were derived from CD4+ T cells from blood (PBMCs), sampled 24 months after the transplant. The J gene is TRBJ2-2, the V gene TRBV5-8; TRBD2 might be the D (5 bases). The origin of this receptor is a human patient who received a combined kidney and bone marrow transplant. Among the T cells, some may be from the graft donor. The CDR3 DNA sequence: TGTGCCAGCAGCTTCCGGGCGGGCACCGGGGAGCTGTTTTTT. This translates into CASSFRAGTGELFF.